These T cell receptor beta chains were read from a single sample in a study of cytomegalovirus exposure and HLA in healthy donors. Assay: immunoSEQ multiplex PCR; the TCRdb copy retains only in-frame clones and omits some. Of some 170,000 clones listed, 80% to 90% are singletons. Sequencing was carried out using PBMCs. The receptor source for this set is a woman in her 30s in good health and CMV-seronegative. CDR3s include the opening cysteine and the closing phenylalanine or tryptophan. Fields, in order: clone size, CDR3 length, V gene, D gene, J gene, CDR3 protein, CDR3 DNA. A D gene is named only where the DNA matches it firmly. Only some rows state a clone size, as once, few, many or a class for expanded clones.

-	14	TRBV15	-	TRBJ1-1	CATSRDFRNTEAFF	TGTGCCACCAGCAGAGACTTCAGAAACACTGAAGCTTTCTTT
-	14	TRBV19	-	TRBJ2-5	CASSIGQPQETQYF	TGTGCCAGTAGTATTGGGCAGCCTCAAGAGACCCAGTACTTC
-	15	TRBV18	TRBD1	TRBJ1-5	CASSRQGASNQPQHF	TGTGCCAGCTCAAGACAGGGGGCAAGCAATCAGCCCCAGCATTTT
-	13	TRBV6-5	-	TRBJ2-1	CASTRGAYNEQFF	TGTGCCAGCACCAGGGGGGCCTACAATGAGCAGTTCTTC
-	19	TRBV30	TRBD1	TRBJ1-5	CAWASGQGVYMESNQPQHF	TGTGCCTGGGCCTCGGGACAGGGAGTGTATATGGAGTCCAATCAGCCCCAGCATTTT
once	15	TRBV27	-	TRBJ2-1	CASTFGGSTYNEQFF	TGTGCCAGCACATTTGGGGGGTCCACCTACAATGAGCAGTTCTTC
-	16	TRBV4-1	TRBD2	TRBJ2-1	CASSPLAGGYYNEQFF	TGCGCCAGCAGCCCACTAGCGGGGGGATACTACAATGAGCAGTTCTTC
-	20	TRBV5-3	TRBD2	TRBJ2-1	CARSLAVGSGGLGSYNEQFF	TGTGCCAGAAGCTTGGCTGTTGGTAGCGGGGGGCTCGGCTCCTACAATGAGCAGTTCTTC
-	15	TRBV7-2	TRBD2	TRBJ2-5	CASSFGGTSGETQYF	TGTGCCAGCAGCTTTGGTGGAACTAGCGGGGAGACCCAGTACTTC
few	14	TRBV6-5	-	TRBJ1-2	CASSYSTYSYGYTF	TGTGCCAGCAGTTACTCGACCTACAGCTATGGCTACACCTTC
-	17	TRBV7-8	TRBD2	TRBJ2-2	CASSLVPLAANTGELFF	TGTGCCAGCAGCTTAGTTCCCCTAGCGGCGAACACCGGGGAGCTGTTTTTT
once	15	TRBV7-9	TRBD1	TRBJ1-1	CASSRTGATGTEAFF	TGTGCCAGCAGCAGGACAGGGGCGACGGGGACTGAAGCTTTCTTT
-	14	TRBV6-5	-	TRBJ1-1	CASSYRGPVAEAFF	TGTGCCAGCAGTTACAGGGGCCCCGTCGCTGAAGCTTTCTTT
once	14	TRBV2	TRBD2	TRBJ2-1	CASTPGGIYNEQFF	TGTGCCAGCACCCCCGGGGGGATCTACAATGAGCAGTTCTTC
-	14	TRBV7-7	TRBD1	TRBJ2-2	CASSLGQGSGELFF	TGTGCTAGCAGCTTGGGACAGGGAAGCGGGGAGCTGTTTTTT
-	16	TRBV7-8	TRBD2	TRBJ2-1	CASSFGTSGGINEQFF	TGTGCCAGCAGCTTTGGTACTAGCGGGGGTATCAATGAGCAGTTCTTC
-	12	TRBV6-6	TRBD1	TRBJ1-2	CASGGQGNGYTF	TGTGCCAGCGGTGGACAGGGAAACGGCTACACCTTC
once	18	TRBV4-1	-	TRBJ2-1	CASSQDRERGAQPNEQFF	TGCGCCAGCAGCCAAGATCGGGAACGGGGGGCCCAACCCAATGAGCAGTTCTTC
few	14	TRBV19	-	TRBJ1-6	CASSIGRDNSPLHF	TGTGCCAGTAGTATAGGACGGGATAATTCACCCCTCCACTTT
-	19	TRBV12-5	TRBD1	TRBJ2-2	CASGLVRPEDRTNTGELFF	TGTGCTAGTGGTTTGGTACGGCCCGAGGACAGGACGAACACCGGGGAGCTGTTTTTT
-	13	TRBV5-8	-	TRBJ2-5	CASSLSGRETQYF	TGTGCCAGCAGCTTGTCGGGGAGAGAGACCCAGTACTTC
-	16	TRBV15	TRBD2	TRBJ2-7	CATSRGGGAPAYEQYF	TGTGCCACCAGCAGAGGGGGAGGGGCCCCCGCCTACGAGCAGTACTTC
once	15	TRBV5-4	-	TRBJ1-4	CASRPGRPGGEKLFF	TGTGCCAGCAGGCCGGGACGGCCGGGGGGGGAAAAACTGTTTTTT
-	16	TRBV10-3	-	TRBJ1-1	CAISDDVARGNTEAFF	TGTGCCATCAGTGATGACGTCGCTCGGGGGAACACTGAAGCTTTCTTT
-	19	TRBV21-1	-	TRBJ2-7	CASSNKSVGEGKSSYEQYF	TGTGCCAGCAGCAATAAATCTGTAGGCGAGGGAAAGAGCTCCTACGAGCAGTACTTC
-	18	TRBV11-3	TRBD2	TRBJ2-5	CASSLALGLAGAQETQYF	TGTGCCAGCAGCTTAGCCCTGGGACTAGCGGGGGCACAAGAGACCCAGTACTTC
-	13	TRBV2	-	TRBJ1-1	CASFWEGFTEAFF	TGTGCCAGCTTTTGGGAGGGGTTCACTGAAGCTTTCTTT
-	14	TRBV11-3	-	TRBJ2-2	CASSFLRNTGELFF	TGTGCCAGCAGCTTTCTACGGAACACCGGGGAGCTGTTTTTT
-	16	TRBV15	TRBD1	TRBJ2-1	CATSRGRDRGYNEQFF	TGTGCCACCAGCAGAGGTCGGGACAGGGGGTACAATGAGCAGTTCTTC
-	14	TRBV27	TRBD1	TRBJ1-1	CASRNRGLNTEAFF	TGTGCCAGCCGAAACAGGGGCCTGAACACTGAAGCTTTCTTT
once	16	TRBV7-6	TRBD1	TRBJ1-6	CASSLGPGQRNSPLHF	TGTGCCAGCAGCTTAGGGCCGGGACAGCGGAATTCACCCCTCCACTTT
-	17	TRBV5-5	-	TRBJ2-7	CASSTTDPVLRIYEQYF	TGTGCCAGCAGCACGACAGATCCAGTCCTTCGAATATACGAGCAGTACTTC
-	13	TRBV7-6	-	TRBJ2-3	CASSTRPRDTQYF	TGTGCCAGCAGCACTAGACCTAGGGATACGCAGTATTTT
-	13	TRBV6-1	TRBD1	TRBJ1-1	CASALQGSTEAFF	TGTGCCAGCGCTTTACAGGGGAGCACTGAAGCTTTCTTT
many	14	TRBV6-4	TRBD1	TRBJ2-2	CASSTGQGAGELFF	TGTGCCAGCAGTACGGGACAGGGGGCCGGGGAGCTGTTTTTT
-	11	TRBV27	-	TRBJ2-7	CASSRGYEQYF	TGTGCCAGCAGTCGAGGGTACGAGCAGTACTTC
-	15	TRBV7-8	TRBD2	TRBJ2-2	CASSLPGRDTGELFF	TGTGCCAGCAGCTTACCGGGGAGGGACACCGGGGAGCTGTTTTTT
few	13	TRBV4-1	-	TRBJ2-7	CASSQDWPYEQYF	TGCGCCAGCAGCCAAGATTGGCCTTACGAGCAGTACTTC
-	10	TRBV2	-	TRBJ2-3	CASTLDTQYF	TGTGCCAGCACTCTAGATACGCAGTATTTT
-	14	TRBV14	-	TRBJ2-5	CASSHGGGQETQYF	TGTGCCAGCAGCCATGGTGGAGGGCAAGAGACCCAGTACTTC
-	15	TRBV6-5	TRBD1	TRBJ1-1	CASSVPGTGGSEAFF	TGTGCCAGCAGTGTACCCGGGACAGGGGGCTCTGAAGCTTTCTTT
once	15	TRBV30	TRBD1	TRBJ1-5	CAWSAGTDSNQPQHF	TGTGCCTGGAGTGCCGGGACAGATAGCAATCAGCCCCAGCATTTT
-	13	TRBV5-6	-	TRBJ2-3	CASSREFTDTQYF	TGTGCCAGCAGCCGGGAATTCACAGATACGCAGTATTTT
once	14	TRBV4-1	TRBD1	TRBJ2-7	CASSAPTGSYEQYF	TGCGCCAGCAGTGCCCCGACAGGGTCCTACGAGCAGTACTTC
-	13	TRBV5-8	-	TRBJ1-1	CASSLRRGTEAFF	TGTGCCAGCAGTTTGAGGAGAGGCACTGAAGCTTTCTTT
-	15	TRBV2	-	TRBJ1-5	CASFRGPGGNQPQHF	TGTGCCAGCTTCAGAGGCCCGGGAGGCAATCAGCCCCAGCATTTT
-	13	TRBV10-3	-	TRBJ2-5	CAISEGAGETQYF	TGTGCCATCAGTGAGGGGGCCGGAGAGACCCAGTACTTC
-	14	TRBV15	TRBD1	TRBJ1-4	CATSTRQGTQKLFF	TGTGCCACCAGCACTAGACAGGGAACACAAAAACTGTTTTTT